These T cell receptor beta chains were read from a single sample in a study of human T cells and chemical hapten exposure. TCRdb re-called the RACE reads with MiXCR, one entry per CDR3 protein. The profile covers 100,000 or so distinct CDR3 sequences, with roughly a third appearing a single time and around 2.8% taken by the ten largest. The material was whole blood, obtained in connection with sensitization to the hapten diphenylcyclopropenone (DPC). These receptors came from a man aged 35 to 55 with alopecia areata. Some clones in this sample may be carry-over from other donors' samples. Each CDR3 is given with its conserved first and last residue. D genes are given only for firm matches. A row's size may be missing; if present it is once, few, many or a size class.

DNA	CDR3	D	size	V	J
TGTGCCGGGGGAACCGGGACAGTCTATGGCTACACCTTC	CAGGTGTVYGYTF	TRBD1	-	TRBV28	TRBJ1-2
TGTGCCAGCAGTTTAGGGCTAGCGGCCTACAATGAGCAGTTCTTC	CASSLGLAAYNEQFF	TRBD2	-	TRBV12-3/TRBV12-4	TRBJ2-1
TGTGCCAGCAGTTTCTCCTTCCGGACAGGGGAGCCTAACACTGAAGCTTTCTTT	CASSFSFRTGEPNTEAFF	TRBD1	-	TRBV27	TRBJ1-1
TGCGCCAGCAGGGGGACAGGGGCTGGGGAGACCCAGTACTTC	CASRGTGAGETQYF	TRBD1	-	TRBV23-1	TRBJ2-5
TGTGCCATCAGTTCTAAAGCGGAGCTGGGGTACAATGAGCAGTTCTTC	CAISSKAELGYNEQFF	-	-	TRBV10-3	TRBJ2-1
TGTGCCAGCAGTTTTTACGCAGACCGAGATACGCAGTATTTT	CASSFYADRDTQYF	-	-	TRBV12-3/TRBV12-4	TRBJ2-3
TGTGCCAGCAGTAGCGGGAGCGTTTATGAGACCCAGTACTTC	CASSSGSVYETQYF	TRBD2	-	TRBV6-5	TRBJ2-5
TGCAGCGTTCCCATGGGGACAGGGGAAGGCTACACCTTC	CSVPMGTGEGYTF	TRBD1	-	TRBV29-1	TRBJ1-2
TGTGCCAGCAGTTTATTCCAAGGGGAATCACCCCTCCACTTT	CASSLFQGESPLHF	-	-	TRBV12-3/TRBV12-4	TRBJ1-6
TGTGCCAGCAGCTTAGCGGGAGGGAATATGTTAGAGACCCAGTACTTC	CASSLAGGNMLETQYF	TRBD2	-	TRBV7-3	TRBJ2-5
TGTGCCACCAGCAGAGTTGCGGGAGGTGAGACCCAGTACTTC	CATSRVAGGETQYF	TRBD2	few	TRBV15	TRBJ2-5
TGCGCCAGCAGCTCCGGACAGGGGAAAGAGACCCAGTACTTC	CASSSGQGKETQYF	TRBD1	-	TRBV5-1	TRBJ2-5
TGTGCTAGCAGCTTAGGGGGCGGGGGGACCCAGACCCAGTACTTC	CASSLGGGGTQTQYF	-	-	TRBV7-7	TRBJ2-5
TGCGCCAGCAGCTCTGGCCTAGCGGTTGTCGGGGAGCTGTTTTTT	CASSSGLAVVGELFF	TRBD2	-	TRBV5-1	TRBJ2-2